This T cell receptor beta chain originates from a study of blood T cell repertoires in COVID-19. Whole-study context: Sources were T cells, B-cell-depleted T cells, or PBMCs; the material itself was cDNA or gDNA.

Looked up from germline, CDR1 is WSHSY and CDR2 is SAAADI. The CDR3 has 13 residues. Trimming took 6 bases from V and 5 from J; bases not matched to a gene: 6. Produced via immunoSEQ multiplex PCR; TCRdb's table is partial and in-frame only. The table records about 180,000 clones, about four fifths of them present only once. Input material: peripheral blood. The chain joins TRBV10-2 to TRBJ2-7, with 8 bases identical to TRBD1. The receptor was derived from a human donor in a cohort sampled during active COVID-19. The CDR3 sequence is CASRDRGWDEQYF. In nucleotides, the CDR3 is TGCGCCAGCAGAGACAGGGGATGGGACGAGCAGTACTTC.